This TCR beta chain came from a study of shared clonotypes between healthy human individuals. Notes on the study in general: Among donors, sharing of clonotypes was expected to be affected by sequencing depth.

Participating donors were healthy, HIV-negative adults free of recent acute infections or vaccinations. The method was immunoSEQ multiplex PCR; TCRdb's version includes in-frame clones alone and lacks a portion of them. The sample lists about 1.4 million clones, around 97% seen once, with about 1% in the top ten. V was pared by 0 bases and J by 4 bases, with 2 bases between. Germline lookup yields CDR1 ENHRY and CDR2 SYGVKD. The length of the CDR3 is 12 residues. In this sample, this clone turned up once. Antigen specificity is unknown. This sample also contains other DNA sequences that code for the same CDR3.

This clonotype was obtained from a young man in good health. The sequencing input was naive CD4+ T cells sorted from blood. The subset here: CD45RA+ positively selected. This chain links TRBV10-3 with TRBJ2-3; D is ambiguous. This CDR3 is CAISESADTQYF. CDR3 nucleotides: TGTGCCATCAGTGAGTCGGCAGATACGCAGTATTTT.